A single sample is the source of the 24 T cell receptor beta chains below, sequenced in a study of early stage breast cancer tumors (dated by TCRdb to 2017 to 2019). Library generation was performed with the immunoSEQ multiplex PCR assay. TCRdb mirrors the immuneACCESS table, restricted to in-frame sequences. Some clones are absent from its copies; in checked studies, under half trace to an unresolved V gene, and the reason for the others is unknown. This sample gives 8,500 to 10,000 clones in total; 60% to 85% of them show up just once. 8.8% of the sample is held by the ten biggest clonotypes. Sequencing was done on a sample of normal breast tissue next to the tumor. The receptors were sampled from a person in their forties with breast cancer.

The chain uses TRBV6-5 and TRBJ1-5; D uncertain. V was cut by 0 bases and J by 6 bases, with 12 bases left in between. Germline V gene lookup returns CDR1 MNHEY and CDR2 SVGAGI. The CDR3 has 15 amino acids. CDR3 bases: TGTGCCAGCAGTTACTCGACTGCCACCGGTCAGCCCCAGCATTTT. Protein product: CASSYSTATGQPQHF.

The rearrangement joins TRBV14 to TRBJ2-3; D is possibly TRBD1 (5 bases). The CDR3 runs 15 residues. CDR1 is SGHDN, CDR2 FVKESK, per germline. Trimming took off 1 base at V and 6 bases at J, with 14 bases between the two ends. CDR3 sequence (DNA): TGTGCCAGCAGCCAAGGGGGCCAGATGGGGGATACGCAGTATTTT. It encodes CASSQGGQMGDTQYF.

The rearrangement uses TRBV7-2 and TRBJ1-5; tentatively, D is TRBD1 (6 bases). The CDR3 is 15 amino acids. The V end lost 5 bases, the J end lost 6 bases, and 17 bases lay between the germline ends. Per germline, CDR1 SGHTA and CDR2 FQGNSA. In DNA form, the CDR3 reads TGTGCCAGCAGCCCCACAGGGTGGGATTTTCAGCCCCAGCATTTT. Its protein product is CASSPTGWDFQPQHF.

V gene TRBV21-1 combines with J gene TRBJ2-7; the table's D call of TRBD2 was not tested on the DNA. TRBV21-1 is a pseudogene segment. There are 16 residues in the CDR3. This chain's CDR3 is CASSSRLAGDSYEQYF. The CDR3 coding sequence is TGTGCCAGCAGCTCGAGACTAGCGGGGGACTCCTACGAGCAGTACTTC.

The CDR3 DNA reads as TGTGCCAGCAGCTTAGTACGCAGCGATGAGCAGTTCTTC. Its translation is CASSLVRSDEQFF. This chain links TRBV7-2 with TRBJ2-1; D unclear. The CDR3 consists of 13 residues. V was trimmed by 1 base and J by 8 bases, leaving 9 bases between them. CDR1 and CDR2 from the germline V gene are SGHTA and FQGNSA.

The chain carries TRBV30 and TRBJ1-6, with D perhaps TRBD1 (6 bases). Germline assignment: CDR1 GTSNPN and CDR2 SVGIG (reference sequence). Trimming shortened V by 3 bases and J by 1 base, and 10 bases separated the two germline ends. The length of the CDR3 is 15 residues. The CDR3 nucleotides are TGTGCCTGGAGAGGGGGAGGATCCTATAATTCACCCCTCCACTTT. Its translation is CAWRGGGSYNSPLHF.

The chain recombines TRBV18 with TRBJ2-7; D is unresolved. The V end was cut by 0 bases, the J end by 6 bases, with 21 bases between. Germline loops: CDR1 KGHSH, CDR2 LQKENI. This CDR3 comprises 17 residues. CDR3 residues: CASSPPIGTGVRSEQYF. The DNA of the CDR3 is TGTGCCAGCTCACCACCAATCGGCACTGGGGTTCGGAGCGAGCAGTACTTC.

V gene TRBV2 combines with J gene TRBJ2-3; 8 bases fit TRBD2. The CDR3 runs to 15 residues. Germline V lookup: CDR1 SNHLY, CDR2 FYNNEI. V dropped 6 bases and J dropped 0; count of bases not matched to a gene: 5. The CDR3 region is CASRRLAQSTDTQYF. The CDR3 region has the DNA TGTGCCAGCAGAAGACTAGCGCAGAGCACAGATACGCAGTATTTT.

This chain joins TRBV6-5 and TRBJ1-1; D perhaps matches TRBD1 (5 bases). This CDR3 region has 13 residues. Trimming left V 6 bases short and J 11 bases short, with 19 bases between. The germline gives CDR1 MNHEY, CDR2 SVGAGI. The CDR3 sequence: CASSSMWRGSAFF. The CDR3 nucleotides are TGTGCCAGCAGCTCTATGTGGCGGGGCTCTGCTTTCTTT.

V and J are TRBV30 and TRBJ1-5, with D tentatively TRBD1 (6 bases). The V end was cut by 2 bases, the J end by 2 bases, with 7 bases between. Per germline, CDR1 GTSNPN and CDR2 SVGIG (reference sequence). The CDR3 runs to 13 residues. The CDR3 coding sequence is TGTGCCTGGAGTCCAGGGGGCAATCAGCCCCAGCATTTT. This encodes CAWSPGGNQPQHF.

CDR3 loop: CASSWGRGRETQYF. As DNA, the CDR3 is TGTGCCAGCAGTTGGGGCAGGGGCAGGGAGACCCAGTACTTC. The rearrangement links TRBV27 to TRBJ2-5, with D maybe TRBD1 (6 bases). V lost 4 bases, J lost 5 bases, and 14 bases lay in between. Germline V gene data show CDR1 as MNHEY and CDR2 as SMNVEV (reference sequence). There are 14 residues in the CDR3.

The V and J genes are TRBV30 and TRBJ1-4, with no clear D. This CDR3 has 15 amino acids. Per germline, CDR1 GTSNPN and CDR2 SVGIG (reference sequence). With 0 bases removed from V and 4 bases from J, the gap between germline ends came to 12 bases. CDR3 amino acids: CAWSVYHVRNEKLFF. As DNA, the CDR3 is TGTGCCTGGAGTGTGTACCATGTTCGTAATGAAAAACTGTTTTTT.

This chain links TRBV5-1 with TRBJ2-2; 10 bases line up with TRBD1. V shed 4 bases, J shed 7 bases, and the junction held 7 bases outside the gene matches. The CDR3 has 15 amino acids. CDR1 is SGHRS, CDR2 YFSETQ, per germline. Here the CDR3 reads CASSTGQGGFGELFF. The CDR3 region has the DNA TGCGCCAGCAGCACTGGACAGGGGGGTTTCGGGGAGCTGTTTTTT.

The chain is built from TRBV2 and TRBJ2-1, with 10 bases aligning to TRBD2. From germline, CDR1 is SNHLY and CDR2 FYNNEI. V lost 2 bases, J lost 4 bases, and 2 bases stayed unmatched. The length of the CDR3 is 15 residues. The CDR3 here is CASSEPAGGYNEQFF. DNA for the CDR3: TGTGCCAGCAGTGAACCAGCGGGAGGGTACAATGAGCAGTTCTTC. The variable domain in full, completed from reference TRBV2 and TRBJ2-1, reads EPEVTQTPSHQVTQMGQEVILRCVPISNHLYFYWYRQILGQKVEFLVSFYNNEISEKSEIFDDQFSVERPDGSNFTLKIRSTKLEDSAMYFCASSEPAGGYNEQFFGPGTRLTVL.

V and J are TRBV9 and TRBJ2-6, with TRBD2 identical over 8 bases. From germline, CDR1 is SGDLS and CDR2 YYNGEE. This CDR3 has 18 amino acids. The trim removed 4 bases at V and 0 bases at J, leaving 9 bases unmatched. CDR3 protein: CASSRQREGISGANVLTF. The CDR3 coding sequence is TGTGCCAGCAGCCGGCAACGGGAGGGAATCTCTGGGGCCAACGTCCTGACTTTC.

This chain uses TRBV30 with TRBJ2-2, with D perhaps TRBD2 (7 bases). This CDR3 is 13 amino acids long. V was pared by 3 bases and J by 5 bases, with 10 bases between. Germline values: CDR1 GTSNPN, CDR2 SVGIG (reference sequence). CDR3 protein: CAWRRGGTGELFF. The DNA of the CDR3 is TGTGCCTGGAGGAGGGGGGGTACCGGGGAGCTGTTTTTT.

The chain has TRBV6-6 and TRBJ2-7; D call uncertain. V lost 10 bases and J 3 bases, leaving 13 bases between the germline ends. Germline CDR1 and CDR2: MNHNY and SVGAGI (reference sequence). The CDR3 is 12 residues long. Here the CDR3 DNA reads TGTGCCACCCGTAACGAAATCTACGAGCAGTACTTC. This translates into CATRNEIYEQYF.

This chain links TRBV9 with TRBJ2-1, with a possible D match to TRBD2 (5 bases). The germline V gene has CDR1 SGDLS and CDR2 YYNGEE. The CDR3 is 14 amino acids. V gave up 5 bases and J gave up 4 bases, with 13 bases separating them. Here the CDR3 DNA reads TGTGCCAGCAGTCCTCGACTACTATACAATGAGCAGTTCTTC. Translated, it gives CASSPRLLYNEQFF. Using reference TRBV9 and TRBJ2-1 for the parts outside the CDR3, the full variable domain is DSGVTQTPKHLITATGQRVTLRCSPRSGDLSVYWYQQSLDQGLQFLIQYYNGEERAKGNILERFSAQQFPDLHSELNLSSLELGDSALYFCASSPRLLYNEQFFGPGTRLTVL.

This chain connects TRBV7-9 to TRBJ2-7, with D perhaps given as TRBD1 or TRBD2 (6 bases each). Germline CDR1 and CDR2: SEHNR and FQNEAQ (reference sequence). The CDR3 sequence is 14 residues long. V was trimmed by 1 base and J by 5 bases, leaving 12 bases between them. CDR3 nucleotides: TGTGCCAGCAGCTTAGGGGGGGCTCAGGACGAGCAGTACTTC. Its translation is CASSLGGAQDEQYF.

This clone has a handful of counts. The chain couples TRBV19 to TRBJ1-5; D possibly corresponds to TRBD1 (5 bases). Per germline, CDR1 LNHDA and CDR2 SQIVND (reference sequence). V shed 5 bases and J shed 0 bases, with 11 bases lying between them. This CDR3 region has 15 residues. CDR3 nucleotides: TGTGCCAGTAGTTGGGGGTGGGCTAGCAATCAGCCCCAGCATTTT. This translates into CASSWGWASNQPQHF. The variable domain in full, completed from reference TRBV19 and TRBJ1-5, reads DGGITQSPKYLFRKEGQNVTLSCEQNLNHDAMYWYRQDPGQGLRLIYYSQIVNDFQKGDIAEGYSVSREKKESFPLTVTSAQKNPTAFYLCASSWGWASNQPQHFGDGTRLSIL.

The chain recombines TRBV29-1 with TRBJ1-2; TRBD1 might be the D (6 bases). Trimming pared 3 bases from V and 6 bases from J, leaving 14 bases between. The CDR3 covers 13 residues. Looked up from germline, CDR1 is SQVTM and CDR2 is ANQGSEA. This CDR3 is CSVDLQGGDGYTF. CDR3 in DNA: TGCAGCGTTGATCTACAGGGAGGCGATGGCTACACCTTC. Supplemented by reference TRBV29-1 and TRBJ1-2, the full variable domain reads SAVISQKPSRDICQRGTSLTIQCQVDSQVTMMFWYRQQPGQSLTLIATANQGSEATYESGFVIDKFPISRPNLTFSTLTVSNMSPEDSSIYLCSVDLQGGDGYTFGSGTRLTVV.

To note about this clone: The sample carries other DNA sequences with the same CDR3. This sequence joins TRBV10-1 and TRBJ2-7, with TRBD2 identical over 7 bases. Germline-derived CDR1 and CDR2 are WNHNN and SYGVQD (reference sequence). The ends lost 4 bases at V and 3 bases at J; junction bases unmatched: 3. This CDR3 has 13 residues. CDR3 sequence: CASSGSGNYEQYF. The CDR3 region has the DNA TGCGCCAGCAGTGGCAGCGGGAACTACGAGCAGTACTTC.

The V gene is TRBV29-1, the J gene TRBJ2-5; 7 nucleotides match TRBD1. The CDR3 spans 12 residues. Per the germline V gene, CDR1 is SQVTM and CDR2 is ANQGSEA. The trim removed 7 bases at V and 1 base at J, leaving 3 bases unmatched. The CDR3 nucleotides are TGCAGCGCTGGGGACAGCCAAGAGACCCAGTACTTC. Amino acid sequence: CSAGDSQETQYF.

V and J are TRBV6-4 and TRBJ2-3, with unresolved D. Trimming removed 6 bases from V and 5 bases from J, with 12 bases in between. CDR3 size: 13 residues. Germline V gene data show CDR1 as MRHNA and CDR2 as SNTAGT. Written as DNA, the CDR3 is TGTGCCAGCAGCAAAGAAGAGGAAGATACGCAGTATTTT. The encoded protein is CASSKEEEDTQYF.